Shown below are 23 T cell receptor beta chains from a single sample sequenced in a study of naive and memory T cell subsets. Study-level points and caveats: Naive repertoires, especially CD8, held a few larger clonotypes, possibly memory cells re-expressing CD45RA.

The beta constant-region primer was an equimolar mix of two oligonucleotides covering TRBC1 and TRBC2. Four rounds of PCR amplified the ligated cDNA using nested alpha and beta constant-region primers plus SP2. TCRdb analysed the UMI-ligation and nested PCR reads with MiXCR anew, one entry per CDR3 protein. The sample yields approximately 150,000 distinct CDR3 sequences, approximately 20% seen once. These receptors are not linked to any known antigen. Sequenced material: naive CD8+ T cells from blood. These receptors all stem from a human donor in good health.

The chain recombines TRBV5-8 with TRBJ1-1, with a weak D call TRBD1 (6 bases). With 0 bases removed from V and 5 bases from J, the gap between germline ends came to 8 bases. CDR1 SGHTS and CDR2 YDEGEE come from the germline V gene. CDR3 length equals 13 residues. The CDR3 loop reads CASSLGGATEAFF. CDR3 nucleotide sequence: TGTGCCAGCAGCTTGGGGGGGGCAACTGAAGCTTTCTTT. The full variable domain, with the rest looked up from reference TRBV5-8 and TRBJ1-1, is EAGVTQSPTHLIKTRGQQATLRCSPISGHTSVYWYQQALGLGLQFLLWYDEGEERNRGNFPPRFSGRQFPNYSSELNVNALELEDSALYLCASSLGGATEAFFGQGTRLTVV.

V and J are TRBV28 and TRBJ2-7, with TRBD2 identical over 10 bases. V was pared by 1 base and J by 2 bases, with 14 bases of the junction left unmatched. Germline CDR1 is MDHEN and CDR2 is SYDVKM. This CDR3 is built from 19 residues. The CDR3 DNA reads TGTGCCAGCAGTTTATCGCCTAGCGGGAGCAGTTTAGGCCCCTACGAGCAGTACTTC. This sequence encodes CASSLSPSGSSLGPYEQYF.

This chain uses TRBV27 with TRBJ2-7; perhaps TRBD1 as D (5 bases). CDR1 is MNHEY and CDR2 is SMNVEV in the germline V gene (reference sequence). The CDR3 is 15 amino acids. V lost 0 bases and J lost 2, with 11 bases in between. As DNA, the CDR3 is TGTGCCAGCAGTTTATCGATAGGGGTTGCCTACGAGCAGTACTTC. Translating gives CASSLSIGVAYEQYF.

This clonotype turned up a few times. The chain employs TRBV6-2 or TRBV6-3 and TRBJ2-7; 8 bases agree with TRBD1. CDR3 length: 16 amino acids. CDR1 and CDR2 from the germline V gene are MNHEY and SVGEGT. The trim removed 0 bases at V and 0 bases at J, leaving 4 bases unmatched. CDR3 protein: CASSYSSDRGSYEQYF. The CDR3 bases are TGTGCCAGCAGTTACTCGTCCGACAGGGGCTCCTACGAGCAGTACTTC.

This clonotype showed up just a few times. This sequence joins TRBV28 and TRBJ2-7; D possibly corresponds to TRBD2 (5 bases). This CDR3 spans 20 amino acids. With 2 bases removed from V and 3 bases from J, the gap between germline ends came to 29 bases. Germline V gene sequence: CDR1 MDHEN, CDR2 SYDVKM. CDR3 region: CASSLELGSGTAVSGYEQYF. The DNA for the CDR3 is TGTGCCAGCAGTTTAGAATTGGGGTCTGGAACAGCGGTATCGGGCTACGAGCAGTACTTC.

The chain links TRBV7-2 to TRBJ2-3; D not certain. This CDR3 region has 13 residues. Germline-derived CDR1 and CDR2 are SGHTA and FQGNSA. Trimming took off 1 base at V and 4 bases at J, with 6 bases between the two ends. The CDR3: CASSLEAADTQYF. The CDR3 DNA is TGTGCCAGCAGCTTAGAGGCTGCAGATACGCAGTATTTT.

The sample holds a few counts of this clonotype. The V gene is TRBV28, the J gene TRBJ1-2; weak D call: TRBD1 (6 bases). The CDR3 totals 14 residues. Trimming took off 4 bases at V and 6 bases at J, with 15 bases between the two ends. Germline assignment: CDR1 MDHEN and CDR2 SYDVKM. The CDR3 loop is CASSWETGWDGYTF. The DNA of the CDR3 is TGTGCCAGCAGTTGGGAAACAGGGTGGGATGGCTACACCTTC.

The genes are TRBV11-2 and TRBJ2-7; no firm D call. V lost 3 bases and J lost 3, with 6 bases in between. Germline V gene lookup returns CDR1 SGHAT and CDR2 FQNNGV. This CDR3 has 12 amino acids. CDR3: CASSFYHYEQYF. For the CDR3, the DNA is TGTGCCAGCAGCTTCTACCACTACGAGCAGTACTTC.

The chain combines TRBV19 with TRBJ2-7; 10 bases map to TRBD2. V dropped 5 bases and J dropped 3; count of bases not matched to a gene: 7. Germline lookup yields CDR1 LNHDA and CDR2 SQIVND (reference sequence). The CDR3 spans 15 residues. The chain's CDR3 is CASSLQREGLYEQYF. As DNA, the CDR3 is TGTGCCAGTAGTCTCCAGCGGGAGGGCCTCTACGAGCAGTACTTC.

Only a few counts were recorded for this clonotype. CDR3 sequence (DNA): TGTGCCAGCAGCCAAGGACTACTCCTGTACGAGCAGTACTTC. It translates to CASSQGLLLYEQYF. The chain is built from TRBV14 and TRBJ2-7, with a possible D match to TRBD2 (5 bases). V dropped 1 base and J dropped 4 bases, with 11 bases sitting between them. The CDR3 is 14 residues long. Germline assignment: CDR1 SGHDN and CDR2 FVKESK.

This clonotype occurred many times. The V and J genes are TRBV15 and TRBJ2-3, with 7 bases aligning to TRBD1. This CDR3 has 16 residues. Trimming cost V 0 bases and J 4 bases; bases outside gene matches: 7. Germline-derived CDR1 and CDR2 are LNHNV and YYDKDF (reference sequence). CDR3 bases: TGTGCCACCAGCAGAGATGTTGCCAGGGGGTCAGATACGCAGTATTTT. Translation gives CATSRDVARGSDTQYF.

This clonotype was counted many times. The rearrangement uses TRBV5-1 and TRBJ1-5; weak D call: TRBD1 (6 bases). The CDR3 contains 15 residues. The V end was cut by 4 bases, the J end by 0 bases, with 11 bases between. From germline, CDR1 is SGHRS and CDR2 YFSETQ. Here the CDR3 reads CASSEGVYSNQPQHF. DNA for the CDR3: TGCGCCAGCAGCGAGGGGGTTTATAGCAATCAGCCCCAGCATTTT.

This clonotype was picked up a small number of times. The chain recombines TRBV29-1 with TRBJ1-1; no reliable D call. This CDR3 contains 10 residues. Germline loops: CDR1 SQVTM, CDR2 ANQGSEA. V lost 7 bases and J lost 7, with 10 bases in between. CDR3 amino acids: CSARWGEAFF. The CDR3 DNA follows: TGCAGCGCTCGGTGGGGTGAAGCTTTCTTT.

This clonotype was observed a handful of times. V and J are TRBV27 and TRBJ1-1, with no clear D. This CDR3 is built from 13 residues. Germline-derived CDR1 and CDR2 are MNHEY and SMNVEV (reference sequence). V was clipped by 10 bases and J by 1 base, with 13 bases between them. CDR3 nucleotides: TGTGCCACCCAATTTTATTGGAACACTGAAGCTTTCTTT. Amino acids: CATQFYWNTEAFF.

This clonotype was seen only a few times. J is TRBJ1-5 and V is TRBV6-5; D gene ambiguous. The CDR3 spans 13 residues. V lost 6 bases and J lost 0, with 6 bases in between. CDR1 and CDR2 from the germline V gene are MNHEY and SVGAGI. The CDR3 here is CASRQNSNQPQHF. CDR3 in DNA: TGTGCCAGCAGACAAAATAGCAATCAGCCCCAGCATTTT.

The CDR3 bases are TGTGCCAGCAGTCGGGGGGTTGGGGAGCTGTTTTTT. The encoded protein is CASSRGVGELFF. The chain recombines TRBV27 with TRBJ2-2; the match to TRBD2 covers 7 bases. The trim removed 5 bases at V and 8 bases at J, leaving 2 bases unmatched. CDR1 is MNHEY and CDR2 is SMNVEV in the germline V gene (reference sequence). The CDR3 sequence is 12 residues long.

The chain joins TRBV28 to TRBJ2-1; 8 nucleotides align to TRBD1. The CDR3 contains 13 residues. Unmatched junction bases numbered 5, after V lost 7 bases and J lost 6 bases. The V gene's germline CDR1 is MDHEN and CDR2 SYDVKM. The CDR3 spells CASIEQGGNEQFF. The CDR3 bases are TGTGCCAGCATTGAACAGGGGGGCAATGAGCAGTTCTTC.

This sequence joins TRBV24-1 and TRBJ2-1, with TRBD2 matching over 7 bases. This CDR3 comprises 12 residues. J was trimmed by 10 bases and V by 1 base; bases with no gene match: 0. The germline V gene has CDR1 KGHDR and CDR2 SFDVKD. CDR3 in DNA: TGTGCCACCAGTGATTTAGCGGGAGAGCAGTTCTTC. Translation gives CATSDLAGEQFF.

The J gene is TRBJ2-7, the V gene TRBV13, with TRBD1 matching 10 bases. Germline V gives CDR1 PRHDT, CDR2 FYEKMQ (reference sequence). The length of the CDR3 is 15 residues. V lost 5 bases, J lost 3 bases, and 7 bases stayed unmatched. This chain's CDR3 is CASSPRGTGDYEQYF. CDR3 DNA: TGTGCCAGCAGCCCGAGGGGGACAGGGGACTACGAGCAGTACTTC. Full variable domain (missing parts from reference TRBV13 and TRBJ2-7): AAGVIQSPRHLIKEKRETATLKCYPIPRHDTVYWYQQGPGQDPQFLISFYEKMQSDKGSIPDRFSAQQFSDYHSELNMSSLELGDSALYFCASSPRGTGDYEQYFGPGTRLTVT.

The chain links TRBV18 to TRBJ2-3; the match to TRBD2 covers 8 bases. Germline-derived CDR1 and CDR2 are KGHSH and LQKENI. The CDR3 sequence is 19 residues long. With V trimmed by 0 bases and J by 0 bases, 11 bases remained unmatched. Here the CDR3 reads CASSPPVPAGATSTDTQYF. The CDR3, as DNA: TGTGCCAGCTCACCACCGGTCCCAGCGGGAGCCACTAGCACAGATACGCAGTATTTT.

V gene TRBV19 combines with J gene TRBJ2-1; D tentatively reads TRBD1 or TRBD2 (7 bases each). From germline, CDR1 is LNHDA and CDR2 SQIVND (reference sequence). V lost 10 bases to trimming and J lost 9 bases, with 22 bases between them. The CDR3 covers 14 residues. DNA for the CDR3: TGTGCCACCTCCAACAGGGGAGGGGAAATTGAGCAGTTCTTC. Its protein product is CATSNRGGEIEQFF. Based on the CDR3 plus reference TRBV19 and TRBJ2-1, the full variable domain is DGGITQSPKYLFRKEGQNVTLSCEQNLNHDAMYWYRQDPGQGLRLIYYSQIVNDFQKGDIAEGYSVSREKKESFPLTVTSAQKNPTAFYLCATSNRGGEIEQFFGPGTRLTVL.

This clonotype showed up many times. The chain links TRBV29-1 to TRBJ1-1; TRBD1 might be the D (5 bases). Trimming cost V 7 bases and J 11 bases, with 17 bases left between them. The CDR3 spans 11 residues. In germline, CDR1 is SQVTM, CDR2 ANQGSEA. The CDR3 DNA follows: TGCAGCGCCGCGCCAGCGGGGCATGCTTTCTTT. Translated, it gives CSAAPAGHAFF.

The rearrangement uses TRBV6-1 and TRBJ2-5; TRBD1 or TRBD2 may be the D gene (5 bases each). Trimming took off 4 bases at V and 5 bases at J, with 14 bases between the two ends. Germline-derived CDR1 and CDR2 are MNHNS and SASEGT. The CDR3 loop spans 14 amino acids. CDR3 in amino acids: CASSGGRLGETQYF. CDR3 nucleotide sequence: TGTGCCAGCAGTGGGGGACGCCTCGGGGAGACCCAGTACTTC.